Sequencing of this TCR beta chain was carried out in a study of cytomegalovirus exposure and HLA in healthy donors. PCR employed 60 Vbeta and 13 Jbeta primers. Original analysis: Later reanalysis found 70 million to 95 million unique TCR beta chains, roughly 9.9 million of them shared. Here immunoSEQ multiplex PCR was the method, and the copy in TCRdb shows in-frame clones only, minus some. V, J and clone size are taken as reported in that table, and D and trimming were inferred from the DNA itself. This sample has around 190,000 clones, with around 82% found just once. The study, taken as a whole, reports: What TCR beta sequences reportedly achieved was accurate prediction of HLA-A and HLA-B alleles in most subjects. Among immune exposure information, only CMV serostatus was available.

As regards this clone: Antigen: not known.

The TCR was taken from a man in his fifties or sixties in good health and CMV-seronegative. The sequencing sample was made of PBMCs.

The CDR3 coding sequence is TGTGCCAGCAGCCTACGGACAGGGGGAGTGAGTGAATCACCCCTCCACTTT. Encoded protein: CASSLRTGGVSESPLHF. The J gene is TRBJ1-6, the V gene TRBV11-2, with 10 bases identical to TRBD1. CDR1 is SGHAT, CDR2 FQNNGV, per germline. Trimming removed 5 bases from V and 10 bases from J; junction bases left unmatched: 14. The CDR3 totals 17 residues.